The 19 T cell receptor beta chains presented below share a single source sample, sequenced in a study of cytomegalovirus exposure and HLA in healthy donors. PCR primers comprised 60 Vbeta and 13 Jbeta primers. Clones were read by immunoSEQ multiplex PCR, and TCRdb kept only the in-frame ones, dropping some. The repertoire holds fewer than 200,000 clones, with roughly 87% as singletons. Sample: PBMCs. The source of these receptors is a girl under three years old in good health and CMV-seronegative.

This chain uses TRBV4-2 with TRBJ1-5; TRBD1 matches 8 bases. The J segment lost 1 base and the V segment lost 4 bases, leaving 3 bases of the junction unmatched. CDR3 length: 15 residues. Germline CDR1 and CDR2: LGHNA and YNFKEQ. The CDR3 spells CASSPRTGSNQPQHF. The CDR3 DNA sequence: TGTGCCAGCAGCCCTCGGACAGGGAGCAATCAGCCCCAGCATTTT.

CDR3 loop: CASSILGAGEQYF. CDR3 DNA sequence: TGTGCCAGCAGCATACTAGGAGCGGGCGAGCAGTACTTC. The chain couples TRBV7-2 to TRBJ2-7; tentatively, D is TRBD2 (6 bases). CDR3 size: 13 residues. Germline values: CDR1 SGHTA, CDR2 FQGNSA. V lost 5 bases and J lost 6, with 14 bases in between.

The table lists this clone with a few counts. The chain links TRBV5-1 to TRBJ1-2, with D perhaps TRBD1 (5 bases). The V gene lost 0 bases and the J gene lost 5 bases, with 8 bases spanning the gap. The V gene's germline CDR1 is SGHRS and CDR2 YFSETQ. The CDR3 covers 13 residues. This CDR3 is CASSLGQIYGYTF. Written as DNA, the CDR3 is TGCGCCAGCAGCTTGGGACAGATATATGGCTACACCTTC. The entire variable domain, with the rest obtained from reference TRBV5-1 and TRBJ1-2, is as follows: KAGVTQTPRYLIKTRGQQVTLSCSPISGHRSVSWYQQTPGQGLQFLFEYFSETQRNKGNFPGRFSGRQFSNSRSEMNVSTLELGDSALYLCASSLGQIYGYTFGSGTRLTVV.

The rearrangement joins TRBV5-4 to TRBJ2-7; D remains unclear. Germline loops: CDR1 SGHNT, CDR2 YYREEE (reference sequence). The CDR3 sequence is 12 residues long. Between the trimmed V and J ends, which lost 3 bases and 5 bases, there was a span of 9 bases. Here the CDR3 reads CASSSGLHEQYF. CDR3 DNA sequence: TGTGCCAGCAGCTCAGGATTACACGAGCAGTACTTC.

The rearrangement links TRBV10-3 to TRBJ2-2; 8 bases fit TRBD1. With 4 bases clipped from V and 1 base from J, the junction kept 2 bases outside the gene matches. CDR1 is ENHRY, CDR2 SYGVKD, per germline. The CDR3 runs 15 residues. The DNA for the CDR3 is TGTGCCATCAGTGCCGGGACAGGGAACACCGGGGAGCTGTTTTTT. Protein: CAISAGTGNTGELFF.

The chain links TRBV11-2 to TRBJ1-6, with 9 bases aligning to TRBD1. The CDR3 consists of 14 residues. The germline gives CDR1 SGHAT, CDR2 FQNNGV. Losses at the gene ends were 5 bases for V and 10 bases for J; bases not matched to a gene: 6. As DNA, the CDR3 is TGTGCCAGCAGCCCGGGACAGGGTGGATCACCCCTCCACTTT. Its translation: CASSPGQGGSPLHF.

The chain's CDR3 is CASSEDRATEAFF. The CDR3 DNA reads as TGTGCCAGCAGTGAGGACAGGGCCACTGAAGCTTTCTTT. The gene calls are TRBV2 and TRBJ1-1; 8 bases fit TRBD1. The CDR3 has 13 residues. The germline V gene has CDR1 SNHLY and CDR2 FYNNEI. Trimming cost V 3 bases and J 4 bases; bases outside gene matches: 1.

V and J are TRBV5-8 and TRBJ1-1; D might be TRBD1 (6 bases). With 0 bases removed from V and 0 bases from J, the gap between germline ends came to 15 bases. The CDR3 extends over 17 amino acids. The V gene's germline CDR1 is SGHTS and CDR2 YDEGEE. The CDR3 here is CASSLAWGQGMNTEAFF. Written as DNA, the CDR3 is TGTGCCAGCAGCTTGGCCTGGGGGCAGGGAATGAACACTGAAGCTTTCTTT.

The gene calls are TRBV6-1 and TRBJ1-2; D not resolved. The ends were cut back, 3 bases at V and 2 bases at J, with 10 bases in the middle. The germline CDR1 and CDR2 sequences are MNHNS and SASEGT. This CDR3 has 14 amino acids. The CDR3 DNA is TGTGCCAGCAGTGATAGGCTAGTGAACTATGGCTACACCTTC. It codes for CASSDRLVNYGYTF.

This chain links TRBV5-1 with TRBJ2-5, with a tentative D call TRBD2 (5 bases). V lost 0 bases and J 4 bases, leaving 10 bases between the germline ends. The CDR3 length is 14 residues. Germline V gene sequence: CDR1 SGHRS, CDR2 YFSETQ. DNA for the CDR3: TGCGCCAGCAGCTTGGGAACTAGTCGAGAGACCCAGTACTTC. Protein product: CASSLGTSRETQYF.

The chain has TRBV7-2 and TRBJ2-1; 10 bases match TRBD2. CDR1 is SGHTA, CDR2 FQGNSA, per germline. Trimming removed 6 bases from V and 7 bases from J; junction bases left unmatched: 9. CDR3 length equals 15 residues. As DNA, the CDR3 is TGTGCCAGCAGAAATAGAGCGGGAGGGAATAATGAGCAGTTCTTC. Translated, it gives CASRNRAGGNNEQFF. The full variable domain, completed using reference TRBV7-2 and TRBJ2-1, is GAGVSQSPSNKVTEKGKDVELRCDPISGHTALYWYRQSLGQGLEFLIYFQGNSAPDKSGLPSDRFSAERTGGSVSTLTIQRTQQEDSAVYLCASRNRAGGNNEQFFGPGTRLTVL.

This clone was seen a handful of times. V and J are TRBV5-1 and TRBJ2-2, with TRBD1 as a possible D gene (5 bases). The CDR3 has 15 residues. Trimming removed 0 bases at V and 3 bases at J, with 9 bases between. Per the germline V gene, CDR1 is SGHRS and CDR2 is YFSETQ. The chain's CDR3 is CASSLVGDYTGELFF. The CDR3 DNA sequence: TGCGCCAGCAGCTTGGTAGGGGATTACACCGGGGAGCTGTTTTTT.

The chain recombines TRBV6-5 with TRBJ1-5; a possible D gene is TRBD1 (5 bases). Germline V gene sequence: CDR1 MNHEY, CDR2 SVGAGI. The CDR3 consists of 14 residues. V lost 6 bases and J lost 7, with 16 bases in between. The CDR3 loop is CASRPPGNSQPQHF. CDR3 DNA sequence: TGTGCCAGCAGACCTCCAGGGAATAGCCAGCCCCAGCATTTT.

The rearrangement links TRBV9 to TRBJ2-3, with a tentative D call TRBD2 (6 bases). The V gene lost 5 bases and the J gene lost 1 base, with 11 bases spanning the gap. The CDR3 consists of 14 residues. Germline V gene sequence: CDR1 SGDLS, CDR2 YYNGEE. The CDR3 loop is CASRTGEGTDTQYF. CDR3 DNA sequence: TGTGCCAGCAGAACGGGGGAGGGCACAGATACGCAGTATTTT. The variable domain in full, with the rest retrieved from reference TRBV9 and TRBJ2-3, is DSGVTQTPKHLITATGQRVTLRCSPRSGDLSVYWYQQSLDQGLQFLIQYYNGEERAKGNILERFSAQQFPDLHSELNLSSLELGDSALYFCASRTGEGTDTQYFGPGTRLTVL.

CDR3 residues: CASSFSGTYNEQFF. The CDR3 coding sequence is TGTGCCAGCAGTTTCAGCGGGACCTACAATGAGCAGTTCTTC. This chain connects TRBV6-5 to TRBJ2-1; 7 bases agree with TRBD2. J lost 2 bases, V lost 4 bases, and 2 bases had no gene match. The germline V gene has CDR1 MNHEY and CDR2 SVGAGI. CDR3 length equals 14 residues.

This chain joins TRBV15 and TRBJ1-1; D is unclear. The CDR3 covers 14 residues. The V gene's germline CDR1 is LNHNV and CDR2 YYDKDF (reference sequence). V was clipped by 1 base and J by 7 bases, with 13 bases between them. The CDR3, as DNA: TGTGCCACCAGCAGAGTGATGACCGAGGGTGAAGCTTTCTTT. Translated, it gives CATSRVMTEGEAFF.

CDR3 DNA: TGTGCCAGCAGTCCACAGGTACAAAACATTCAGTACTTC. It encodes CASSPQVQNIQYF. This chain joins TRBV2 and TRBJ2-4; maybe TRBD1 (5 bases). The CDR3 spans 13 residues. Per the germline V gene, CDR1 is SNHLY and CDR2 is FYNNEI. Trimming stripped 5 bases from V and 5 bases from J, with 10 bases between.

DNA for the CDR3: TGTGCCAGCAGTTACTCTAGCGGGAGGACCCACGAGCAGTACTTC. This codes for CASSYSSGRTHEQYF. The chain joins TRBV6-6 to TRBJ2-5, with 10 bases that match TRBD2. The J call may be faulty, since TRBJ2-7 better matches the DNA end. The CDR3 totals 15 residues. Germline V CDR1 and CDR2: MNHNY, SVGAGI (reference sequence).

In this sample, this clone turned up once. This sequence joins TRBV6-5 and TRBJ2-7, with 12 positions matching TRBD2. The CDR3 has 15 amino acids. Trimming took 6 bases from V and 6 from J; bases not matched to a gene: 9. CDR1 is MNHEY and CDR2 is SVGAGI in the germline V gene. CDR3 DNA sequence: TGTGCCAGCAGGAGACTAGCGGGGGTACCCTTCGAGCAGTACTTC. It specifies CASRRLAGVPFEQYF.